The 31 T cell receptor beta chains listed next were all sequenced from one sample in a study of OX40 agonist ivuxolimab in advanced cancers. Clones were sequenced by immunoSEQ multiplex PCR, and TCRdb holds only the in-frame ones, with some missing. The sample lists about 48,000 clones; approximately 89% were seen once. Sequenced material: CD4+ or CD8+ T cells sorted from blood, taken in a trial of the OX40 agonist ivuxolimab. These receptors came from an adult with an advanced solid tumor such as melanoma, head and neck, liver or kidney cancer.

The V and J genes are TRBV19 and TRBJ1-5; the D gene is possibly TRBD1 (6 bases). Germline V lookup: CDR1 LNHDA, CDR2 SQIVND (reference sequence). The CDR3 spans 14 residues. Trimming took off 3 bases at V and 3 bases at J, with 9 bases between the two ends. The CDR3 loop is CASSIQGPNQPQHF. CDR3 nucleotide sequence: TGTGCCAGTAGTATTCAGGGGCCCAATCAGCCCCAGCATTTT.

The rearrangement uses TRBV6-5 and TRBJ2-3; D remains unclear. This CDR3 has 12 residues. Germline V gene sequence: CDR1 MNHEY, CDR2 SVGAGI. V lost 2 bases and J 5 bases, leaving 5 bases between the germline ends. The CDR3, as DNA: TGTGCCAGCAGTTACACCGGAGATACGCAGTATTTT. It yields the protein CASSYTGDTQYF.

The rearrangement links TRBV10-1 to TRBJ2-1; D is unclear. Per the germline V gene, CDR1 is WNHNN and CDR2 is SYGVQD (reference sequence). The CDR3 contains 13 residues. Deletions cut 1 base from V and 6 bases from J, with 7 bases between. The CDR3 loop is CASSEWPSNEQFF. The CDR3 nucleotides read TGCGCCAGCAGTGAGTGGCCTAGCAATGAGCAGTTCTTC.

For the CDR3, the DNA is TGTGCCAGCGGCCCCTCTGAGGAGTACGAGCAGTACTTC. Its protein is CASGPSEEYEQYF. The chain is built from TRBV7-8 and TRBJ2-7; D is unclear. The CDR3 loop spans 13 amino acids. From germline, CDR1 is SGHVS and CDR2 FQNEAQ. The ends were cut back, 8 bases at V and 4 bases at J, with 15 bases in the middle.

The rearrangement links TRBV10-2 to TRBJ1-1, with D unresolved. Germline lookup yields CDR1 WSHSY and CDR2 SAAADI. This CDR3 spans 11 amino acids. V was pared by 7 bases and J by 4 bases, with 7 bases between. CDR3 sequence: CASTPGTEAFF. CDR3 in DNA: TGCGCCAGCACCCCGGGCACTGAAGCTTTCTTT.

The chain uses TRBV13 and TRBJ1-2, with D possibly TRBD1 on 6 matching bases. The CDR3 extends over 15 amino acids. Germline assignment: CDR1 PRHDT and CDR2 FYEKMQ (reference sequence). The V gene lost 2 bases and the J gene lost 2 bases, with 12 bases spanning the gap. CDR3 sequence: CASSLRGDLNYGYTF. The CDR3 DNA reads TGTGCCAGCAGCTTAAGGGGGGACCTCAACTATGGCTACACCTTC.

This clone came up a few times. The chain employs TRBV7-8 and TRBJ2-7; a possible D gene is TRBD2 (6 bases). CDR1 and CDR2 from the germline V gene are SGHVS and FQNEAQ. The CDR3 length is 14 residues. The germline V and J ends were trimmed by 4 bases and 4 bases, with 14 bases remaining between them. CDR3 sequence reads: CASSSASGPYEQYF. In DNA form, the CDR3 reads TGTGCCAGCAGCTCGGCAAGCGGGCCATACGAGCAGTACTTC.

The gene calls are TRBV5-1 and TRBJ1-2; possible D gene TRBD1, 5 bases. This CDR3 comprises 16 residues. Germline V gives CDR1 SGHRS, CDR2 YFSETQ. Trimming took 4 bases from V and 6 from J, leaving 22 bases between them. The CDR3 DNA reads as TGCGCCAGCAGCCTAGGGTGGGGCAGGGATGGTAATGGCTACACCTTC. Translating gives CASSLGWGRDGNGYTF.

This clone was observed a handful of times. This rearrangement joins TRBV6-5 to TRBJ1-2; 9 bases are a match to TRBD1. Germline-derived CDR1 and CDR2 are MNHEY and SVGAGI. Unmatched junction bases numbered 4, after V lost 5 bases and J lost 6 bases. The CDR3 is 13 residues long. The CDR3 spells CASSRQGVDGYTF. In DNA form, the CDR3 reads TGTGCCAGCAGTCGACAGGGGGTGGATGGCTACACCTTC.

The chain has TRBV19 and TRBJ1-2; D remains unclear. The CDR3 loop spans 14 amino acids. CDR1 is LNHDA, CDR2 SQIVND, per germline (reference sequence). The ends were cut back, 1 base at V and 3 bases at J, with 9 bases in the middle. Written as DNA, the CDR3 is TGTGCCAGTAGTATAGTGGCAGGCGACTATGGCTACACCTTC. This encodes CASSIVAGDYGYTF.

The genes are TRBV9 and TRBJ2-3; D call uncertain. V lost 0 bases and J lost 0, with 5 bases in between. Germline V gene sequence: CDR1 SGDLS, CDR2 YYNGEE. The length of the CDR3 is 14 residues. The CDR3 coding sequence is TGTGCCAGCAGCGTAGTCTCTAGCACAGATACGCAGTATTTT. The encoded protein is CASSVVSSTDTQYF.

This clone was counted a single time. The V call is TRBV7-9, the J call TRBJ1-1; 7 bases fit TRBD1. Per the germline V gene, CDR1 is SEHNR and CDR2 is FQNEAQ (reference sequence). With 5 bases clipped from V and 2 bases from J, the junction kept 8 bases outside the gene matches. The CDR3 has 15 amino acids. CDR3 amino acids: CASSPWTGKNTEAFF. CDR3 in DNA: TGTGCCAGCAGCCCTTGGACAGGCAAAAACACTGAAGCTTTCTTT.

V usage is TRBV15 and J usage is TRBJ1-5, with D uncertain. V was pared by 0 bases and J by 7 bases, with 22 bases between. The CDR3 sequence is 18 residues long. Germline CDR1 is LNHNV and CDR2 is YYDKDF (reference sequence). This CDR3 reads CATSRDELAAALGQPQHF. CDR3 DNA sequence: TGTGCCACCAGCAGAGATGAATTGGCGGCAGCCCTTGGGCAGCCCCAGCATTTT.

The chain employs TRBV6-1 and TRBJ2-2; D is unclear. The CDR3 has 13 amino acids. V was trimmed by 1 base and J by 5 bases, leaving 5 bases between them. Germline V gene lookup returns CDR1 MNHNS and CDR2 SASEGT. CDR3 region: CASSEDGTGELFF. The CDR3 nucleotides are TGTGCCAGCAGTGAAGATGGAACCGGGGAGCTGTTTTTT.

The chain uses TRBV2 and TRBJ1-2; D gene uncertain. V lost 6 bases and J lost 3, with 11 bases in between. Germline CDR1 is SNHLY and CDR2 is FYNNEI. The CDR3 is 13 residues long. For the CDR3, the DNA is TGTGCCAGCAGAGGGTTGGCGGACTATGGCTACACCTTC. Its protein product is CASRGLADYGYTF.

The rearrangement joins TRBV19 to TRBJ2-7, with 7 bases matching TRBD1. Unmatched junction bases numbered 13, after V lost 5 bases and J lost 3 bases. Looked up from germline, CDR1 is LNHDA and CDR2 is SQIVND (reference sequence). The CDR3 contains 16 residues. CDR3 sequence (DNA): TGTGCCAGTAGTGTGTTGTACGGGACAGAGTTCTACGAGCAGTACTTC. Translating it yields CASSVLYGTEFYEQYF. The variable domain in full, completed from reference TRBV19 and TRBJ2-7, reads DGGITQSPKYLFRKEGQNVTLSCEQNLNHDAMYWYRQDPGQGLRLIYYSQIVNDFQKGDIAEGYSVSREKKESFPLTVTSAQKNPTAFYLCASSVLYGTEFYEQYFGPGTRLTVT.

This rearrangement joins TRBV5-1 to TRBJ2-2, with D possibly TRBD2 on 5 matching bases. V lost 9 bases and J 5 bases, leaving 11 bases between the germline ends. Looked up from germline, CDR1 is SGHRS and CDR2 is YFSETQ. This CDR3 region has 12 residues. DNA of the CDR3: TGCGCCATCAAACTAGAGACCGGGGAGCTGTTTTTT. Protein: CAIKLETGELFF.

The genes are TRBV7-6 and TRBJ2-5; D could derive from TRBD1 or TRBD2 (5 bases each). The CDR3 is made up of 15 amino acids. In germline, CDR1 is SGHVS, CDR2 FNYEAQ. Trimming left V 1 base short and J 5 bases short, with 14 bases between. The CDR3 reads CASSLGGSWSETQYF. DNA of the CDR3: TGTGCCAGCAGCTTAGGGGGGAGTTGGTCTGAGACCCAGTACTTC.

The chain links TRBV7-9 to TRBJ1-2; D perhaps matches TRBD1 (6 bases). The CDR3 extends over 14 amino acids. V gave up 7 bases and J gave up 6 bases, with 18 bases separating them. Germline CDR1 reads SEHNR; CDR2 reads FQNEAQ (reference sequence). CDR3 residues: CASTTHGQLNGYTF. For the CDR3, the DNA is TGTGCCAGCACAACTCATGGACAGCTAAATGGCTACACCTTC.

Concerning this clone: Compared with germline, one end of the junction differs, possibly owing to a read error. The gene calls are TRBV4-2 and TRBJ2-1, with no clear D. There are 15 residues in the CDR3. CDR1 is LGHNA, CDR2 YNFKEQ, per germline. Here the CDR3 reads CVSSQGWLPTDEQFF. CDR3 DNA: TGTGTCAGCAGCCAAGGGTGGCTACCTACGGATGAGCAGTTCTTC.

Written as DNA, the CDR3 is TGTGCCAGCAGCTCCCTCCTTACGGCCGGGAAAGTGTATGAAGCTTTCTTT. It codes for CASSSLLTAGKVYEAFF. The rearrangement uses TRBV13 and TRBJ1-1; D ambiguous. This CDR3 is 17 amino acids long. V lost 4 bases to trimming and J lost 7 bases, with 25 bases between them. Germline CDR1 is PRHDT and CDR2 is FYEKMQ (reference sequence).

V is TRBV28 and J is TRBJ1-2, with a possible D match to TRBD1 (6 bases). The germline V gene encodes CDR1 MDHEN and CDR2 SYDVKM. The V and J ends lost 3 bases and 8 bases respectively, with 16 bases between them. CDR3 length: 14 residues. DNA for the CDR3: TGTGCCAGCAGTTTTCTGGCAGGGGCGGAGGGCTACACCTTC. As protein: CASSFLAGAEGYTF.

CDR3 in amino acids: CASSRGAYTF. DNA for the CDR3: TGTGCCAGCAGCCGAGGAGCCTACACCTTC. The chain joins TRBV2 to TRBJ1-2; the D is unclear. The V end was cut by 6 bases, the J end by 10 bases, with 9 bases between. Germline loops: CDR1 SNHLY, CDR2 FYNNEI. The CDR3 consists of 10 residues. The whole variable domain, filled in from reference TRBV2 and TRBJ1-2, reads EPEVTQTPSHQVTQMGQEVILRCVPISNHLYFYWYRQILGQKVEFLVSFYNNEISEKSEIFDDQFSVERPDGSNFTLKIRSTKLEDSAMYFCASSRGAYTFGSGTRLTVV.

The chain uses TRBV5-4 and TRBJ1-1; D not resolved. V was trimmed by 2 bases and J by 5 bases, leaving 7 bases between them. In germline, CDR1 is SGHNT, CDR2 YYREEE (reference sequence). This CDR3 is 12 amino acids long. CDR3 loop: CASSFQSTEAFF. CDR3 sequence (DNA): TGTGCCAGCAGCTTTCAATCGACTGAAGCTTTCTTT.

The gene calls are TRBV11-1 and TRBJ2-5; 8 bases agree with TRBD1. This CDR3 has 16 residues. Germline V lookup: CDR1 SGHAT, CDR2 FQDESV (reference sequence). V was pared by 4 bases and J by 5 bases, with 12 bases of the junction left unmatched. This chain's CDR3 is CASSSSGTGRWETQYF. The CDR3 DNA sequence: TGTGCCAGCAGCTCCTCCGGGACAGGACGGTGGGAGACCCAGTACTTC.

The rearrangement joins TRBV5-1 to TRBJ1-1; D is unclear. The CDR3 runs to 13 residues. CDR1 is SGHRS, CDR2 YFSETQ, per germline. The V and J ends lost 3 bases and 6 bases respectively, with 12 bases between them. The CDR3 nucleotides read TGCGCCAGCAGCTGGGAGACCCTGGCTGAAGCTTTCTTT. Amino acid sequence: CASSWETLAEAFF.

V is TRBV27 and J is TRBJ2-5, with TRBD1 matching 8 bases. Looked up from germline, CDR1 is MNHEY and CDR2 is SMNVEV (reference sequence). Germline trimming cut 3 bases from V and 4 bases from J; bases unmatched to any gene: 7. The CDR3 has 15 amino acids. The DNA for the CDR3 is TGTGCCAGCAGTTTTGCGGCAGGGGGCGCAGAGACCCAGTACTTC. This encodes CASSFAAGGAETQYF.

This sequence joins TRBV29-1 and TRBJ1-2; maybe TRBD1 (5 bases). Trimming shortened V by 7 bases and J by 8 bases, and 11 bases separated the two germline ends. Germline values: CDR1 SQVTM, CDR2 ANQGSEA. The CDR3 totals 10 residues. This CDR3 reads CSALGVGYTF. CDR3 nucleotide sequence: TGCAGCGCCCTAGGGGTCGGCTACACCTTC.

V gene TRBV5-6 combines with J gene TRBJ2-1; perhaps D is TRBD1 or TRBD2 (5 bases each). CDR3 length: 13 amino acids. V was trimmed by 6 bases and J by 7 bases, leaving 14 bases between them. The V gene's germline CDR1 is SGHDT and CDR2 YYEEEE. This CDR3 is CASTFQGENEQFF. The CDR3 DNA follows: TGTGCCAGCACCTTCCAAGGGGAGAATGAGCAGTTCTTC.

The chain combines TRBV7-2 with TRBJ1-2, with 9 bases identical to TRBD1. The germline V gene has CDR1 SGHTA and CDR2 FQGNSA. The CDR3 length is 15 residues. The V and J ends lost 5 bases and 3 bases, in that order; junction bases with no gene match: 7. The chain's CDR3 is CASSTPGQGYYGYTF. The CDR3 coding sequence is TGTGCCAGCAGCACCCCTGGACAGGGGTACTATGGCTACACCTTC. The whole variable domain, filled in from reference TRBV7-2 and TRBJ1-2, reads GAGVSQSPSNKVTEKGKDVELRCDPISGHTALYWYRQSLGQGLEFLIYFQGNSAPDKSGLPSDRFSAERTGGSVSTLTIQRTQQEDSAVYLCASSTPGQGYYGYTFGSGTRLTVV.

V is TRBV7-6 and J is TRBJ2-5; maybe TRBD2 (7 bases). The CDR3 sequence is 15 residues long. Germline CDR1 reads SGHVS; CDR2 reads FNYEAQ. Trimming shortened V by 5 bases and J by 1 base, and 14 bases separated the two germline ends. The CDR3 protein is CASSRTGGGQETQYF. As DNA, the CDR3 is TGTGCCAGCAGCCGCACGGGGGGCGGCCAAGAGACCCAGTACTTC.